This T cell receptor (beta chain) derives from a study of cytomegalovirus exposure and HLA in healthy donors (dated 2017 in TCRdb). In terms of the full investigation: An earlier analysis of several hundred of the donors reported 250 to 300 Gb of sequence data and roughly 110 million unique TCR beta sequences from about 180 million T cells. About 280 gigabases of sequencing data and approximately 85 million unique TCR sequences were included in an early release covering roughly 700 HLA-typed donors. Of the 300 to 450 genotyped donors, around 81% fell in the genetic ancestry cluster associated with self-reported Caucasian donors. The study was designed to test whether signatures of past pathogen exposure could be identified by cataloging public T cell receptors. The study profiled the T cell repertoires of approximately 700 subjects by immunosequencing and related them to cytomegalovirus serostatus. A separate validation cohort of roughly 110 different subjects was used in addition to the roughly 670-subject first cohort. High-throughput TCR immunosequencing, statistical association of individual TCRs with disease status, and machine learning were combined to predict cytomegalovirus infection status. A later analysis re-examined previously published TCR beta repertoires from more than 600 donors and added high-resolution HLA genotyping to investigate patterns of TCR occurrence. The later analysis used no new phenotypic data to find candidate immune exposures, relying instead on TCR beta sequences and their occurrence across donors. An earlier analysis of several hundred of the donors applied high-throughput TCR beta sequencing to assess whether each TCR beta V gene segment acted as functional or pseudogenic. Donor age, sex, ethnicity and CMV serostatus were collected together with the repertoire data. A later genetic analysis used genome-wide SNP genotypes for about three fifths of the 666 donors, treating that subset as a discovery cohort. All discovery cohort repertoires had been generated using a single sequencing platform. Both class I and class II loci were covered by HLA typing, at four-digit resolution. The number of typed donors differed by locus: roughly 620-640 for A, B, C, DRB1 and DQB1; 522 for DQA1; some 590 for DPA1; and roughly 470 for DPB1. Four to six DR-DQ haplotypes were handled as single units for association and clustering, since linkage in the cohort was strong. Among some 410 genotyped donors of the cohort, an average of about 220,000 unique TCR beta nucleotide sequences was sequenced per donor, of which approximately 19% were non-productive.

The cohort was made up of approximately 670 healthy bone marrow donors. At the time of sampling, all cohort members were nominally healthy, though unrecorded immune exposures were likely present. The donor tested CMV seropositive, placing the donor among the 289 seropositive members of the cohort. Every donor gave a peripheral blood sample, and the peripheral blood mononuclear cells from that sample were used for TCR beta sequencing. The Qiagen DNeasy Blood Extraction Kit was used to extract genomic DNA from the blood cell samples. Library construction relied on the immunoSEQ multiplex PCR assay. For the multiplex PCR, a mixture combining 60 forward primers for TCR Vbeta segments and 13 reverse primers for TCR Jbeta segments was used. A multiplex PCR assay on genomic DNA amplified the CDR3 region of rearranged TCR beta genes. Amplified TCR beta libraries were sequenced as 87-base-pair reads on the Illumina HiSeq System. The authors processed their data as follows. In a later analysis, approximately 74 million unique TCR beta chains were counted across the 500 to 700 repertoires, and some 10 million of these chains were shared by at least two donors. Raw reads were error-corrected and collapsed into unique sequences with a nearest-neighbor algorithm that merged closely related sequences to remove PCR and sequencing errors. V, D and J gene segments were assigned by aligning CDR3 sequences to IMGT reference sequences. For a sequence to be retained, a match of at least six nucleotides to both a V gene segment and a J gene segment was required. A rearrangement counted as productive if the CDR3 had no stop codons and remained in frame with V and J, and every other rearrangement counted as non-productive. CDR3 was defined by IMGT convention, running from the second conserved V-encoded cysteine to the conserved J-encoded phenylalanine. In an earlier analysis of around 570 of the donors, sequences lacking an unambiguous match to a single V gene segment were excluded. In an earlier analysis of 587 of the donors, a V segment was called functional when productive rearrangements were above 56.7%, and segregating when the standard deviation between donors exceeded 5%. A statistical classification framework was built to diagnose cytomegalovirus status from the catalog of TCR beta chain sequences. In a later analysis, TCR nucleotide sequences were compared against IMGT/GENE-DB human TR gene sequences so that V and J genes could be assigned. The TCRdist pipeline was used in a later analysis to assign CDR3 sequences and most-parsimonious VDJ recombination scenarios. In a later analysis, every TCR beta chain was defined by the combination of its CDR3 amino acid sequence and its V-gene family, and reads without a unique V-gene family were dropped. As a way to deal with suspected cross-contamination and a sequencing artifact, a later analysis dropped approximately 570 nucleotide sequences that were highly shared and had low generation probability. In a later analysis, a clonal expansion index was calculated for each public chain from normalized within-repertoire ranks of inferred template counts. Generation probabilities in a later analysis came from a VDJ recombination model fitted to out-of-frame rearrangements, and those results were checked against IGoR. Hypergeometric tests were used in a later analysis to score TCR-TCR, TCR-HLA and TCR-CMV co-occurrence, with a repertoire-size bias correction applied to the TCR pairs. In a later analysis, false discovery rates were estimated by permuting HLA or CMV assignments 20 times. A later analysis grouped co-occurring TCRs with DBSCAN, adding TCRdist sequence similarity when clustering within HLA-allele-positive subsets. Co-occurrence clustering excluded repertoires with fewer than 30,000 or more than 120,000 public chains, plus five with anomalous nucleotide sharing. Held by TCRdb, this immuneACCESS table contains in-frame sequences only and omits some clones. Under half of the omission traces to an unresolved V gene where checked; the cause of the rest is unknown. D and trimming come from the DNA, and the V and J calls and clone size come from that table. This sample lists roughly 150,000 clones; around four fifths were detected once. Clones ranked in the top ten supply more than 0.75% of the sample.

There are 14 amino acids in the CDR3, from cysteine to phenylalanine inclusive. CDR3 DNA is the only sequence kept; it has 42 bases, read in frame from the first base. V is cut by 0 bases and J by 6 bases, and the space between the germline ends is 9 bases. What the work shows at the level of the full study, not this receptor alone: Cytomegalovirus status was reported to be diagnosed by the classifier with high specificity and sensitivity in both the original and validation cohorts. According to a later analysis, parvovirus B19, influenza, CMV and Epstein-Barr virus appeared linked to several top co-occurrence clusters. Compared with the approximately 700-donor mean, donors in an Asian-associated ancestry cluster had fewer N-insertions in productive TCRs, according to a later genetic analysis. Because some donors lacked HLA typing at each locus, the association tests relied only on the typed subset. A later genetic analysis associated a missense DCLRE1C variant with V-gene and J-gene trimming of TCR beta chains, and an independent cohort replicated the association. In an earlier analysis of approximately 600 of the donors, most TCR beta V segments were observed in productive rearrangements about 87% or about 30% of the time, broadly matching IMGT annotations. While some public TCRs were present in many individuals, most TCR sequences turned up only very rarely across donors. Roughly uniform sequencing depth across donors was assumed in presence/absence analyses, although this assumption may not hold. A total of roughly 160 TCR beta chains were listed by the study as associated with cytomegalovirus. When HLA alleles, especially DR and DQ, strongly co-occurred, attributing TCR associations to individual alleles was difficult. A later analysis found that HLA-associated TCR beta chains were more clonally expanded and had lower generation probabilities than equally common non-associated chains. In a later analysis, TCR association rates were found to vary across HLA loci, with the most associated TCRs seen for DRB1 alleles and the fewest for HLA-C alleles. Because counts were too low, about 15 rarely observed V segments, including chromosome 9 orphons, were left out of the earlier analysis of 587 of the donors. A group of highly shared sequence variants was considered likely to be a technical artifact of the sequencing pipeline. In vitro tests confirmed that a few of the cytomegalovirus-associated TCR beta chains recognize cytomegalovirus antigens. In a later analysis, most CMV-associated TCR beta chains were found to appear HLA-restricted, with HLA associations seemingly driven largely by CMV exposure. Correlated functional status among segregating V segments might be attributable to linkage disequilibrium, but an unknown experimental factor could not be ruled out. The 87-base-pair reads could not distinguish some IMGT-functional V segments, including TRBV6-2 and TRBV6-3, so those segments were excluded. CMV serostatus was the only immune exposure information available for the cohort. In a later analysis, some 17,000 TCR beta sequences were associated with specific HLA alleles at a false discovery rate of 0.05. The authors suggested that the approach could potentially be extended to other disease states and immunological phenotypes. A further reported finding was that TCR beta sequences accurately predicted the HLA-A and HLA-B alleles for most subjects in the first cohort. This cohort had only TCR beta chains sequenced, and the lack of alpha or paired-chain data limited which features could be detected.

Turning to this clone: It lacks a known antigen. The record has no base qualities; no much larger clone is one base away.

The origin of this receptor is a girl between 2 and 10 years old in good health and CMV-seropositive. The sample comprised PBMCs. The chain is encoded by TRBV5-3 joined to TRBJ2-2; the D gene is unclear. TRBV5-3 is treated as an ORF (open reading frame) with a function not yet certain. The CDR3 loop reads CARSLGGHPGELFF. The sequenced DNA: TGTGCCAGAAGCTTGGGAGGCCACCCCGGGGAGCTGTTTTTT.